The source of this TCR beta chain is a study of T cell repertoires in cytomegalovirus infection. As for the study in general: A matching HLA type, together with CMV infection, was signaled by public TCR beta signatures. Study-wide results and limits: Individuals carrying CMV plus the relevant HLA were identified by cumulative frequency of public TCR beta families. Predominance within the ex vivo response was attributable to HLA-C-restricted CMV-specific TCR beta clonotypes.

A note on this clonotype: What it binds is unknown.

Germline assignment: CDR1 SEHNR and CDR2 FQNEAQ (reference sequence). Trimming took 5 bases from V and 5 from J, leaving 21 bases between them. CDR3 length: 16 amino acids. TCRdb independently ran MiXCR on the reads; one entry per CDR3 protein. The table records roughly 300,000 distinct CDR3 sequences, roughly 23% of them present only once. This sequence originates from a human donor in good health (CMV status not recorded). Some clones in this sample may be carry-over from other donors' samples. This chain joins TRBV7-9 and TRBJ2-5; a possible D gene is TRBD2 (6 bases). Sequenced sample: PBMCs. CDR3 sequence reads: CASSARDSRGGETQYF. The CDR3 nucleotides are TGTGCCAGCAGCGCTAGGGACTCGAGGGGTGGTGAGACCCAGTACTTC.